The T cell receptor (beta chain) described here comes from a study of CD8+CD57+ T cells in acquired aplastic anemia. Study-level information: Sorted CD4+ and CD8+ cells yielded around 3.3 ug of DNA on average. Average CD4+ read depth in healthy donors was around 9.9 million reads.

The table lists this clonotype with many counts. Its antigen is unidentified. Study-wide results and caveats: Comparison of patients with controls identified 25 to 30 shared CD8+ CDR3 sequences. Any difference that existed in CD8+ Simpson's diversity between patients and controls was not significant.

V was trimmed by 2 bases and J by 3 bases, leaving 10 bases between them. The CDR3 has 14 amino acids. Germline V CDR1 and CDR2: DFQATT, SNEGSKA (reference sequence). For CDR3 and TCR beta VDJ profiling, genomic DNA was the template used. Each CDR3 protein is one row after TCRdb ran MiXCR on the reads. Of under 250,000 distinct CDR3 sequences listed, about a third were seen once; the top ten hold approximately 1.2%. Material for sequencing was sorted CD4+, CD8+, or CD8+CD57+ T cells (not recorded which) from PBMCs. The clonotype was recovered from a human donor in good health, serving as a control. The chain joins TRBV20-1 to TRBJ2-2; D tentatively fits TRBD1 or TRBD2 (5 bases each). CDR3: CSARWGTDTGELFF. The CDR3 nucleotides read TGCAGTGCTAGATGGGGGACCGACACCGGGGAGCTGTTTTTT.